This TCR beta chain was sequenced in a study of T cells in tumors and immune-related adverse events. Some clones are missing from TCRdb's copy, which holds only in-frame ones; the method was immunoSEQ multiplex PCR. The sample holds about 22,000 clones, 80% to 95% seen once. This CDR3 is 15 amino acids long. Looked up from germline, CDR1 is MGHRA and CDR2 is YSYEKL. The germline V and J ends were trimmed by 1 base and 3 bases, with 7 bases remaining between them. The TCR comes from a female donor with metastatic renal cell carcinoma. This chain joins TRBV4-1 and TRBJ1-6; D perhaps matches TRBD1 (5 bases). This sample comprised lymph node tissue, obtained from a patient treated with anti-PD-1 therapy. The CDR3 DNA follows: TGCGCCAGCAGCCAAGGACAGTACTATAATTCACCCCTCCACTTT. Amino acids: CASSQGQYYNSPLHF.